The clone carrying this TCR beta chain has a handful of counts. No antigen is known for it. This entry belongs to a study of T cells in Graves' hyperthyroidism and ophthalmopathy. V was cut by 8 bases and J by 3 bases, with 13 bases left in between. The CDR3 length is 13 residues. CDR1 and CDR2 (germline): MNHNS, SASEGT. TCR beta CDR3 regions were amplified from RNA transcripts. Carried out on the TCR CDR3, a first-round RT-PCR used the HTBI primer set. TCRdb passed the multiplex PCR reads through MiXCR, listing each CDR3 protein once. The sample includes some 300,000 distinct CDR3 sequences, roughly 18% of them seen just once. Whole-study results and caveats: Using 13 V-J features, a model discriminated ophthalmopathy from stable hyperthyroidism.

The material sequenced was blood. The gene calls are TRBV6-1 and TRBJ1-2, with a weak D call TRBD1 (5 bases). The receptor was isolated from a man aged 50 or older with Graves' ophthalmopathy. This CDR3 reads CASFQSRDYGYTF. For the CDR3, the DNA is TGTGCCAGCTTTCAGAGCAGGGACTATGGCTACACCTTC.